This entry lists 2 T cell receptor beta chains sequenced from one sample in a study of blood T cell repertoires in COVID-19. Sequenced by immunoSEQ multiplex PCR; TCRdb stores in-frame clones only, minus some. In the table there are more than 70,000 clones, approximately 90% of which are singletons. Source material: peripheral blood. The receptors come from a woman aged 18-35 years with acute or convalescent COVID-19.

This chain connects TRBV5-5 to TRBJ1-5; D may be TRBD1 (5 bases). Germline values: CDR1 SGHKS, CDR2 YYEKEE (reference sequence). V lost 5 bases and J 7 bases, leaving 25 bases between the germline ends. The CDR3 sequence is 17 residues long. CDR3 region: CASSRTGTAGTGQPQHF. In nucleotides, the CDR3 is TGTGCCAGCAGTCGAACCGGGACTGCGGGGACGGGCCAGCCCCAGCATTTT.

CDR3 nucleotides: TGTGCCAGCAGCGACGGGACAGGGTTGCACGAGCAGTACTTC. Protein sequence: CASSDGTGLHEQYF. The rearrangement joins TRBV9 to TRBJ2-7; 9 bases are shared with TRBD1. CDR1 and CDR2 from the germline V gene are SGDLS and YYNGEE. CDR3 length: 14 residues. Trimming took 3 bases from V and 5 from J; bases not matched to a gene: 6.